What follows are 15 T cell receptor beta chains derived from one specimen sequenced in a study of blood T cell repertoires in COVID-19 (dated by TCRdb to 2020 to 2022). Libraries were constructed by the immunoSEQ multiplex PCR assay. The immuneACCESS repertoire file appears here via TCRdb, limited to in-frame rearrangements. These files lack a portion of the clones; in checked studies, under half of the deficit traces to unresolved V genes, and the cause of the others is not known. The table for this sample lists tens of thousands of clones; just under 95% of them were counted only once. Roughly 0.8% of the sample goes to the ten largest clones. What was sequenced was peripheral blood. Source of these receptors: a woman in her 70s with COVID-19, enrolled during active disease.

CDR3 sequence: CATSDRQVPSSYNEQFF. As DNA, the CDR3 is TGTGCCACCAGTGATCGTCAAGTTCCGAGCTCCTACAATGAGCAGTTCTTC. This chain connects TRBV24-1 to TRBJ2-1; D is unresolved. Germline CDR1 and CDR2: KGHDR and SFDVKD. Between the trimmed V and J ends, which lost 3 bases and 0 bases, there was a span of 14 bases. The CDR3 covers 17 residues.

This sequence joins TRBV5-1 and TRBJ2-2, with TRBD2 matching 12 bases. The V gene end was trimmed by 4 bases and the J gene end by 0 bases; junction bases not matched to a gene: 7. This CDR3 has 18 residues. Germline V gene sequence: CDR1 SGHRS, CDR2 YFSETQ. The CDR3 DNA is TGCGCCAGCAGCATTCTAGCGGGAGGGAATTCGAACACCGGGGAGCTGTTTTTT. Translated: CASSILAGGNSNTGELFF.

V is TRBV19 and J is TRBJ2-5; D possibly corresponds to TRBD2 (6 bases). The CDR3 is 16 amino acids. V shed 4 bases and J shed 2 bases, with 17 bases lying between them. In germline, CDR1 is LNHDA, CDR2 SQIVND (reference sequence). CDR3 nucleotides: TGTGCCAGTAGTAGTATCACTGGACTATTGCAAGAGACCCAGTACTTC. Encoded protein: CASSSITGLLQETQYF.

The rearrangement links TRBV30 to TRBJ1-1; D may be TRBD1 (5 bases). The CDR3 sequence is 12 residues long. Looked up from germline, CDR1 is GTSNPN and CDR2 is SVGIG (reference sequence). V shed 5 bases and J shed 4 bases, with 11 bases lying between them. CDR3 in DNA: TGTGCCTGGGGGAGGGACTTCACTGAAGCTTTCTTT. Protein product: CAWGRDFTEAFF.

The chain's CDR3 is CASSLSIGGNGQPQHF. The CDR3, as DNA: TGTGCCAGCAGTTTATCAATTGGAGGCAATGGTCAGCCCCAGCATTTT. V usage is TRBV27 and J usage is TRBJ1-5, with unresolved D. The CDR3 runs to 16 residues. Germline-derived CDR1 and CDR2 are MNHEY and SMNVEV (reference sequence). Trimming removed 0 bases at V and 6 bases at J, with 15 bases between.

The chain carries TRBV7-9 and TRBJ2-1, with 7 bases lining up with TRBD2. The CDR3 sequence is 15 residues long. V trimming: 8 bases; J trimming: 5 bases; junction bases outside the gene matches: 12. Germline values: CDR1 SEHNR, CDR2 FQNEAQ (reference sequence). The DNA for the CDR3 is TGTGCCAGCCAGAGGGCGGGAGTTTGGAACAATGAGCAGTTCTTC. Amino acids: CASQRAGVWNNEQFF.

The chain links TRBV7-9 to TRBJ2-7, with 8 bases aligning to TRBD2. The germline gives CDR1 SEHNR, CDR2 FQNEAQ (reference sequence). J was trimmed by 6 bases and V by 5 bases; bases with no gene match: 18. CDR3 length: 17 residues. This CDR3 is CASSLRSGVGYGSEQYF. The DNA for the CDR3 is TGTGCCAGCAGCCTCCGTAGCGGGGTAGGCTACGGCAGCGAGCAGTACTTC.

The chain links TRBV14 to TRBJ1-1, with D perhaps matching TRBD1 (6 bases). The CDR3 contains 16 residues. Germline assignment: CDR1 SGHDN and CDR2 FVKESK. V was shortened by 1 base and J by 3 bases, with 15 bases between the two germline ends. In DNA form, the CDR3 reads TGTGCCAGCAGCCAAGGGGCAGGGGCAGTCGACACTGAAGCTTTCTTT. Translating it yields CASSQGAGAVDTEAFF.

The rearrangement uses TRBV6-2 or TRBV6-3 and TRBJ1-5; D uncertain. CDR3 size: 16 residues. Germline V CDR1 and CDR2: MNHEY, SVGEGT. Deletions cut 3 bases from V and 0 bases from J, with 12 bases between. The DNA of the CDR3 is TGTGCCAGCAGTTATGGGCTTTGGTATAGCAATCAGCCCCAGCATTTT. It translates to CASSYGLWYSNQPQHF.

CDR3 in amino acids: CARSPQERTKQFF. The CDR3 DNA follows: TGTGCCAGAAGCCCCCAAGAGCGGACCAAGCAGTTCTTC. The J gene is TRBJ2-1, the V gene TRBV7-5; the D call in the table, TRBD2, was not verified against the DNA. TRBV7-5 is designated a pseudogene. CDR3 length equals 13 residues.

The chain's CDR3 is CASSWGTGGNSPLHF. CDR3 DNA: TGCGCCAGCAGCTGGGGGACAGGGGGAAATTCACCCCTCCACTTT. The V and J genes are TRBV5-1 and TRBJ1-6; 11 bases map to TRBD1. The germline gives CDR1 SGHRS, CDR2 YFSETQ. With V trimmed by 3 bases and J by 7 bases, 3 bases remained unmatched. There are 15 residues in the CDR3.

The chain joins TRBV19 to TRBJ1-4; a weak D match, TRBD1 (5 bases). CDR3 length: 14 amino acids. The germline V gene encodes CDR1 LNHDA and CDR2 SQIVND (reference sequence). Trimming took 3 bases from V and 5 from J, leaving 10 bases between them. The CDR3 region is CASSMVGQNEKLFF. CDR3 DNA sequence: TGTGCCAGTAGTATGGTCGGACAAAATGAAAAACTGTTTTTT.

This clone was counted a single time. J is TRBJ1-2 and V is TRBV15, with D possibly matching TRBD1 (5 bases). CDR1 LNHNV and CDR2 YYDKDF come from the germline V gene (reference sequence). This CDR3 is 15 amino acids long. V lost 4 bases and J lost 4, with 16 bases in between. The CDR3 coding sequence is TGTGCCACCAGCACAACAGAGGGAGGGGCCTATGGCTACACCTTC. It specifies CATSTTEGGAYGYTF.

The chain has TRBV5-1 and TRBJ1-1, with D hard to call. This CDR3 has 14 amino acids. Germline CDR1 SGHRS, CDR2 YFSETQ. Trimming cost V 2 bases and J 7 bases, with 15 bases left between them. CDR3 protein: CASSFAGERVEAFF. The CDR3 DNA sequence: TGCGCCAGCAGCTTTGCGGGCGAAAGGGTTGAAGCTTTCTTT.

The gene calls are TRBV28 and TRBJ2-5; a weak D match, TRBD2 (5 bases). The CDR3 loop spans 12 amino acids. Germline CDR1 and CDR2: MDHEN and SYDVKM. Trimming pared 7 bases from V and 5 bases from J, leaving 11 bases between. The CDR3 loop is CASTITGETQYF. CDR3 nucleotides: TGTGCCAGCACCATAACGGGGGAGACCCAGTACTTC.